Shown below are 21 T cell receptor beta chains from a single sample sequenced in a study of T cells in Graves' hyperthyroidism and ophthalmopathy. Using RNA transcripts as the source, TCR beta CDR3 regions were amplified. During a first-round RT-PCR of the TCR CDR3, the HTBI primer set was used. Using its own MiXCR run on the multiplex PCR reads, TCRdb lists one record per CDR3 protein. The data contain over 350,000 distinct CDR3 sequences, less than 20% of them singletons. Sequenced material: blood. Receptors were obtained from a man between 18 and 29 years old with Graves' ophthalmopathy.

The gene calls are TRBV19 and TRBJ1-1, with D tentatively TRBD1 (6 bases). CDR3 length: 15 residues. Trimming stripped 0 bases from V and 5 bases from J, with 13 bases between. Per the germline V gene, CDR1 is LNHDA and CDR2 is SQIVND (reference sequence). The CDR3 sequence is CASSIDLEGGTEAFF. In DNA, the CDR3 is TGTGCCAGTAGTATAGATCTGGAGGGGGGGACTGAAGCTTTCTTT. Full variable domain (missing parts from reference TRBV19 and TRBJ1-1): DGGITQSPKYLFRKEGQNVTLSCEQNLNHDAMYWYRQDPGQGLRLIYYSQIVNDFQKGDIAEGYSVSREKKESFPLTVTSAQKNPTAFYLCASSIDLEGGTEAFFGQGTRLTVV.

This chain links TRBV4-1 with TRBJ2-7, with 7 bases lining up with TRBD2. CDR3 size: 17 residues. V was clipped by 2 bases and J by 0 bases; unmatched bases: 10. Per the germline V gene, CDR1 is MGHRA and CDR2 is YSYEKL. The CDR3, as DNA: TGCGCCAGCAGCCAATACCCCCCCGGGGGGAGCTCCTACGAGCAGTACTTC. This encodes CASSQYPPGGSSYEQYF.

The sample holds a few counts of this clonotype. The chain links TRBV3-1 to TRBJ2-5; 9 bases are shared with TRBD1. Germline loops: CDR1 LGHDT, CDR2 YNNKEL (reference sequence). V shed 6 bases, J shed 12 bases, and the junction held 11 bases outside the gene matches. This CDR3 comprises 13 residues. CDR3 in DNA: TGTGCCAGCAGTTTGACAAGGGACAGGGATAAGTACTTC. This codes for CASSLTRDRDKYF.

This clonotype was counted only a few times. The chain links TRBV19 to TRBJ2-1; TRBD1 matches 8 bases. V gave up 2 bases and J gave up 1 base; unmatched junction bases: 1. CDR3 length: 15 residues. The germline gives CDR1 LNHDA, CDR2 SQIVND (reference sequence). The CDR3 sequence is CASSITGGSYNEQFF. CDR3 nucleotide sequence: TGTGCCAGTAGTATAACAGGGGGGTCCTACAATGAGCAGTTCTTC.

Concerning this clonotype itself: A much larger clone lies a single base off, so this may be a read error. V gene TRBV7-9 combines with J gene TRBJ1-1, with D possibly TRBD1 on 5 matching bases. Germline V gene data show CDR1 as SEHNR and CDR2 as FQNEAQ (reference sequence). The CDR3 consists of 16 residues. The ends were cut back, 6 bases at V and 3 bases at J, with 20 bases in the middle. CDR3 loop: CASRTTGLNMDTEAFF. CDR3 DNA sequence: TGTGCCAGCAGGACCACAGGACTCAACATGGACACTGAAGCTTTCTTT.

The rearrangement uses TRBV6-1 and TRBJ1-1; D uncertain. CDR1 is MNHNS, CDR2 SASEGT, per germline. The germline V and J ends were trimmed by 4 bases and 7 bases, with 7 bases remaining between them. This CDR3 is 11 amino acids long. Here the CDR3 reads CASSAWDEAFF. The CDR3 bases are TGTGCCAGCAGTGCATGGGATGAAGCTTTCTTT.

This chain joins TRBV9 and TRBJ2-1, with 8 bases matching TRBD2. Germline V gives CDR1 SGDLS, CDR2 YYNGEE. The CDR3 runs 16 residues. Losses at the gene ends were 0 bases for V and 4 bases for J; bases not matched to a gene: 6. The CDR3 DNA follows: TGTGCCAGCAGCGTAGGTTCGGGAGGGCGTTACAATGAGCAGTTCTTC. Its translation: CASSVGSGGRYNEQFF.

Ten or more counts support this clonotype. The chain couples TRBV3-1 to TRBJ2-3; D not certain. CDR3 size: 13 residues. Germline assignment: CDR1 LGHDT and CDR2 YNNKEL (reference sequence). V gave up 1 base and J gave up 3 bases, with 5 bases separating them. Written as DNA, the CDR3 is TGTGCCAGCAGCCAAGCAACGACAGATACGCAGTATTTT. It encodes CASSQATTDTQYF.

V and J are TRBV5-8 and TRBJ1-1, with D unclear. Trimming removed 0 bases from V and 7 bases from J, with 7 bases in between. Germline CDR1 is SGHTS and CDR2 is YDEGEE. The CDR3 totals 12 residues. The CDR3 region is CASSLGTLEAFF. The CDR3 DNA follows: TGTGCCAGCAGCTTGGGGACCCTTGAAGCTTTCTTT.

This clonotype was detected only a few times. At one boundary the junction diverges from the germline segment, which might be a read error. The CDR3 coding sequence is TGTGCCAGCAGTTACGATCTTGCAGTAAACACTGATGCTTTCTTT. Amino acid sequence: CASSYDLAVNTDAFF. The chain is built from TRBV6-6 and TRBJ1-1; D is uncertain. CDR3 length equals 15 residues. Germline V lookup: CDR1 MNHNY, CDR2 SVGAGI (reference sequence).

This clonotype occurred many times. The gene calls are TRBV15 and TRBJ1-5; 9 bases are a match to TRBD1. CDR1 is LNHNV, CDR2 YYDKDF, per germline (reference sequence). V lost 3 bases to trimming and J lost 3 bases; unmatched junction nucleotides: 15. This CDR3 is 19 amino acids long. CDR3 residues: CATSSARTGDIGANQPQHF. The CDR3 bases are TGTGCCACCAGCAGTGCCCGGACAGGGGACATCGGTGCCAATCAGCCCCAGCATTTT.

This clonotype has at least ten counts. DNA of the CDR3: TGCGCCAGCAGCTTTGTTTACGGGGACACCGGGGAGCTGTTTTTT. Translating gives CASSFVYGDTGELFF. This rearrangement joins TRBV5-1 to TRBJ2-2, with D tentatively TRBD2 (5 bases). The CDR3 length is 15 residues. Germline V lookup: CDR1 SGHRS, CDR2 YFSETQ. V was clipped by 2 bases and J by 3 bases, with 11 bases between them.

This clonotype has a handful of counts. This chain joins TRBV12-3 or TRBV12-4 and TRBJ1-2; 7 bases match TRBD1. With 7 bases clipped from V and 5 bases from J, the junction kept 7 bases outside the gene matches. This CDR3 contains 13 residues. CDR3 sequence (DNA): TGTGCCAGCACCAGAAACAGGGGATATGGCTACACCTTC. It specifies CASTRNRGYGYTF.

This sequence joins TRBV5-1 and TRBJ2-2, with D possibly TRBD1 on 5 matching bases. There are 15 residues in the CDR3. From germline, CDR1 is SGHRS and CDR2 YFSETQ. V was shortened by 0 bases and J by 6 bases, with 12 bases between the two germline ends. CDR3: CASSLGRAGSGELFF. In DNA form, the CDR3 reads TGCGCCAGCAGCTTGGGACGCGCAGGGTCCGGGGAGCTGTTTTTT. The variable domain in full, with the rest retrieved from reference TRBV5-1 and TRBJ2-2, is KAGVTQTPRYLIKTRGQQVTLSCSPISGHRSVSWYQQTPGQGLQFLFEYFSETQRNKGNFPGRFSGRQFSNSRSEMNVSTLELGDSALYLCASSLGRAGSGELFFGEGSRLTVL.

V and J are TRBV20-1 and TRBJ2-5; D is undetermined. Per the germline V gene, CDR1 is DFQATT and CDR2 is SNEGSKA (reference sequence). The CDR3 totals 12 residues. V dropped 3 bases and J dropped 0 bases, with 5 bases sitting between them. The CDR3 DNA reads as TGCAGTGCTAGTTCCTACCAAGAGACCCAGTACTTC. Translated: CSASSYQETQYF.

The sample holds many counts of this clonotype. This chain joins TRBV5-5 and TRBJ2-1, with TRBD2 as a possible D gene (7 bases). V lost 3 bases, J lost 0 bases, and 25 bases lay in between. This CDR3 is 20 amino acids long. Per germline, CDR1 SGHKS and CDR2 YYEKEE (reference sequence). CDR3 in amino acids: CASSSAGAGAGEYSYNEQFF. The CDR3 DNA reads TGTGCCAGCAGCTCCGCGGGGGCTGGGGCAGGTGAATACTCCTACAATGAGCAGTTCTTC.

This clonotype was seen at least ten times. The J gene is TRBJ2-1, the V gene TRBV20-1; maybe TRBD2 (5 bases). The V and J ends lost 2 bases and 0 bases respectively, with 14 bases between them. Germline assignment: CDR1 DFQATT and CDR2 SNEGSKA (reference sequence). The CDR3 length is 16 residues. The CDR3, as DNA: TGCAGTGCTAGACGACGTATCACTAGCTCCTACAATGAGCAGTTCTTC. It is translated as CSARRRITSSYNEQFF.

The chain carries TRBV20-1 and TRBJ2-7, with TRBD1 matching over 8 bases. The CDR3 is 13 residues long. J was trimmed by 3 bases and V by 5 bases; bases with no gene match: 6. The germline CDR1 and CDR2 sequences are DFQATT and SNEGSKA (reference sequence). CDR3 DNA: TGCAGTGCTGACGGACAGGGCAGCTACGAGCAGTACTTC. Protein product: CSADGQGSYEQYF.

This clonotype was observed many times. This rearrangement joins TRBV11-2 to TRBJ1-2; maybe TRBD1 (6 bases). The germline CDR1 and CDR2 sequences are SGHAT and FQNNGV. V lost 1 base and J 2 bases, leaving 17 bases between the germline ends. The CDR3 covers 17 residues. The CDR3 DNA is TGTGCCAGCAGCTTAGCCGGGGGGAATAGGGGGAACTATGGCTACACCTTC. Its translation: CASSLAGGNRGNYGYTF. The whole variable domain, filled in from reference TRBV11-2 and TRBJ1-2, reads EAGVAQSPRYKIIEKRQSVAFWCNPISGHATLYWYQQILGQGPKLLIQFQNNGVVDDSQLPKDRFSAERLKGVDSTLKIQPAKLEDSAVYLCASSLAGGNRGNYGYTFGSGTRLTVV.

V gene TRBV27 combines with J gene TRBJ2-1; D perhaps matches TRBD1 (5 bases). CDR1 and CDR2 (germline): MNHEY, SMNVEV (reference sequence). The germline V and J ends were trimmed by 4 bases and 2 bases, with 15 bases remaining between them. The CDR3 has 16 residues. The CDR3 sequence: CASSSFLRTTYNEQFF. The DNA for the CDR3 is TGTGCCAGCAGTTCCTTCTTGAGGACAACCTACAATGAGCAGTTCTTC.

V usage is TRBV19 and J usage is TRBJ1-2, with 7 bases matching TRBD1. V lost 7 bases, J lost 0 bases, and 5 bases stayed unmatched. CDR1 LNHDA and CDR2 SQIVND come from the germline V gene (reference sequence). This CDR3 is built from 14 residues. CDR3 amino acids: CASNPDRTNYGYTF. The CDR3 bases are TGTGCCAGTAACCCGGACAGGACTAACTATGGCTACACCTTC.